The rows below give T cell receptor beta chains drawn from one sample of a study of T cells in Graves' hyperthyroidism and ophthalmopathy. TCRdb processed the multiplex PCR reads anew with MiXCR; each CDR3 protein has one entry. This table has hundreds of thousands of distinct CDR3 sequences, about 13% appearing once. The specimen sequenced was blood. These receptor sequences come from a woman aged 18 to 35 with Graves' hyperthyroidism. The CDR3 runs from the conserved cysteine through the conserved F or W. D genes are given only for firm matches. Size values are once, few and many counts, or a class for expanded clones, and some rows have none.

D gene	clone size	V gene	J gene	CDR3 protein	CDR3 DNA
-	many	TRBV28	TRBJ2-5	CASSLTQARGETQYF	TGTGCCAGCAGTTTAACGCAGGCCCGTGGTGAGACCCAGTACTTC
TRBD2	-	TRBV9	TRBJ2-7	CASSVDGTRGDEQYF	TGTGCCAGCAGCGTAGACGGGACTAGGGGTGACGAGCAGTACTTC
-	many	TRBV20-1	TRBJ1-2	CSAREAGNYGYTF	TGCAGTGCTAGAGAGGCAGGGAACTATGGCTACACCTTC
-	many	TRBV12-3/TRBV12-4	TRBJ2-5	CASSSIQETQYF	TGTGCCAGCAGTTCCATCCAAGAGACCCAGTACTTC
TRBD1	many	TRBV3-1	TRBJ1-6	CASSPGQGSTSPLHF	TGTGCCAGCAGCCCAGGACAGGGAAGCACTTCACCCCTCCACTTT
-	many	TRBV28	TRBJ2-7	CASSYEEDISYEQYF	TGTGCCAGCAGTTATGAGGAGGATATATCCTACGAGCAGTACTTC
TRBD1	many	TRBV27	TRBJ2-1	CASSYFQQGAYNEQFF	TGTGCCAGCAGTTACTTCCAACAGGGGGCCTACAATGAGCAGTTCTTC
-	many	TRBV15	TRBJ2-3	CATSRPRGRGADTQYF	TGTGCCACCAGCAGACCCCGAGGCAGGGGGGCTGATACGCAGTATTTT
TRBD1	-	TRBV3-1	TRBJ2-4	CATPARQGEDKNIQYF	TGTGCCACCCCCGCGAGGCAGGGGGAAGACAAAAACATTCAGTACTTC
TRBD1	many	TRBV19	TRBJ2-7	CASSIGGGVAEQYF	TGTGCCAGTAGTATAGGAGGGGGCGTCGCCGAGCAGTACTTC
TRBD1	many	TRBV11-2	TRBJ1-5	CASSLGTGVQPQHF	TGTGCCAGCAGCTTAGGGACAGGGGTTCAGCCCCAGCATTTT
TRBD1	many	TRBV24-1	TRBJ1-5	CATSDPDRGHQPQHF	TGTGCCACCAGTGACCCGGACAGGGGGCATCAGCCCCAGCATTTT
-	-	TRBV6-1	TRBJ2-5	CASSEGPEETQYF	TGTGCCAGCAGTGAAGGGCCCGAAGAGACCCAGTACTTC
TRBD1	many	TRBV4-3	TRBJ2-7	CASSQDRGLYEQYF	TGCGCCAGCAGCCAGGACAGGGGGCTCTACGAGCAGTACTTC
TRBD2	many	TRBV20-1	TRBJ2-1	CSASGRHEQFF	TGCAGTGCTAGCGGGAGGCATGAGCAGTTCTTC
-	many	TRBV29-1	TRBJ2-7	CSVEELLGEQYF	TGCAGCGTTGAGGAACTCTTGGGAGAGCAGTACTTC
-	many	TRBV6-5	TRBJ1-2	CASSYSGGTNYGYTF	TGTGCCAGCAGTTACTCTGGGGGGACTAACTATGGCTACACCTTC
TRBD1	many	TRBV3-1	TRBJ2-7	CASSRQGQGNYEQYF	TGTGCCAGCAGCCGCCAGGGACAGGGCAACTACGAGCAGTACTTC
-	many	TRBV6-2/TRBV6-3	TRBJ2-5	CASSPTSLKTQYF	TGTGCCAGCAGCCCAACTAGCTTGAAGACCCAGTACTTC
TRBD2	few	TRBV18	TRBJ2-1	CASSPPLAGGIYNEQFF	TGTGCCAGCTCACCACCCCTAGCGGGGGGAATATACAATGAGCAGTTCTTC
TRBD1	many	TRBV7-9	TRBJ2-3	CASRQGGGLPDTQYF	TGTGCCAGCAGGCAAGGGGGCGGGCTCCCAGATACGCAGTATTTT
TRBD2	few	TRBV24-1	TRBJ2-3	CATSDFGASGRTDTQYF	TGTGCCACCAGTGATTTTGGGGCTAGCGGTCGCACAGATACGCAGTATTTT
-	many	TRBV5-5	TRBJ2-7	CASTPLGGPYEQYF	TGTGCCAGCACCCCCTTAGGGGGGCCGTACGAGCAGTACTTC